This T cell receptor (beta chain) comes out of a study of cytomegalovirus exposure and HLA in healthy donors. Study-wide results and caveats: According to a subsequent analysis, TCR clusters identified in the first cohort showed a tendency to co-occur across the 120 or so validation repertoires. The study designated roughly 160 TCR beta chains cytomegalovirus-associated.

Sequenced by immunoSEQ multiplex PCR; TCRdb stores in-frame clones only, minus some. The data show 100,000 to 120,000 clones, with roughly 88% seen just once and 1.4% held by the top ten. As for this clone: The antigen remains unidentified.

Trimming stripped 11 bases from V and 1 base from J, with 12 bases between. Germline V gives CDR1 WNHNN, CDR2 SYGVQD (reference sequence). The CDR3 consists of 12 residues. The sequenced sample consisted of PBMCs. This clonotype originated in a woman aged 25 to 39 in good health and CMV-seropositive. J is TRBJ2-7 and V is TRBV10-1; possible D gene TRBD1, 5 bases. This chain's CDR3 is CARWQGSYEQYF. In DNA, the CDR3 is TGCGCCCGGTGGCAGGGATCCTACGAGCAGTACTTC.